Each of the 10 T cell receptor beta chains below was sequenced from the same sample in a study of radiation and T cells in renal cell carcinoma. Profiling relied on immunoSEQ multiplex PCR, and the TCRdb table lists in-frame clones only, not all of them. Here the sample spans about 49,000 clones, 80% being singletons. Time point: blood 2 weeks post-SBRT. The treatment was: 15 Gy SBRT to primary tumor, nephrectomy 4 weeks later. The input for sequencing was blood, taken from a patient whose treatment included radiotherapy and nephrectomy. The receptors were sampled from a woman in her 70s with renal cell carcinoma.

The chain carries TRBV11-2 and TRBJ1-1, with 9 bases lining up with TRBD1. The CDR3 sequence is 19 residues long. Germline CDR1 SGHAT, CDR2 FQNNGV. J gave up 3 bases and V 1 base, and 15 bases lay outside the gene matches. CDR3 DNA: TGTGCCAGCAGCTTAGGGGTAGGGACAGGGAGTTTTGGGGACACTGAAGCTTTCTTT. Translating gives CASSLGVGTGSFGDTEAFF. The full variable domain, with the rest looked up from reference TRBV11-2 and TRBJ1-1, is EAGVAQSPRYKIIEKRQSVAFWCNPISGHATLYWYQQILGQGPKLLIQFQNNGVVDDSQLPKDRFSAERLKGVDSTLKIQPAKLEDSAVYLCASSLGVGTGSFGDTEAFFGQGTRLTVV.

Here the CDR3 reads CASSAATNEKLFF. CDR3 DNA: TGTGCCAGCTCAGCTGCAACTAATGAAAAACTGTTTTTT. The rearrangement joins TRBV9 to TRBJ1-4; the D is unclear. With 7 bases removed from V and 0 bases from J, the gap between germline ends came to 7 bases. The V gene's germline CDR1 is SGDLS and CDR2 YYNGEE. The CDR3 runs 13 residues. Full variable domain (outside the CDR3, taken from reference TRBV9 and TRBJ1-4): DSGVTQTPKHLITATGQRVTLRCSPRSGDLSVYWYQQSLDQGLQFLIQYYNGEERAKGNILERFSAQQFPDLHSELNLSSLELGDSALYFCASSAATNEKLFFGSGTQLSVL.

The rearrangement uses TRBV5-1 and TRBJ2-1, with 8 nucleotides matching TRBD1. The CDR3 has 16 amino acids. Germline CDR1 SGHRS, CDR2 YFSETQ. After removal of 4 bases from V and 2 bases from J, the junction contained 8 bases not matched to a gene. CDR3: CASSMEGTGAYNEQFF. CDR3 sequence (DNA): TGCGCCAGCAGCATGGAGGGGACAGGAGCCTACAATGAGCAGTTCTTC.

The CDR3: CASRSAYQLPTGELFF. The CDR3 nucleotides read TGCGCCAGCCGTTCGGCGTACCAATTACCCACCGGGGAGCTGTTTTTT. This chain uses TRBV10-2 with TRBJ2-2, with D hard to call. The CDR3 loop spans 16 amino acids. Trimming shortened V by 8 bases and J by 4 bases, and 20 bases separated the two germline ends. Germline V gene lookup returns CDR1 WSHSY and CDR2 SAAADI.

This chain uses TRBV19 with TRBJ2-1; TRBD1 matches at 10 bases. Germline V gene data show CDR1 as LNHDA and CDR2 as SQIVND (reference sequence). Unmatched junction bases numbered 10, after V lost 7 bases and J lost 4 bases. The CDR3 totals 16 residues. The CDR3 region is CASTAARDRGYNEQFF. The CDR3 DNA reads TGTGCCAGTACCGCCGCACGGGACAGGGGATACAATGAGCAGTTCTTC.

CDR3 amino acids: CASSQGYGRTSNQPQHF. The CDR3, as DNA: TGTGCCAGCAGCCAAGGCTACGGACGGACTAGCAATCAGCCCCAGCATTTT. The J gene is TRBJ1-5, the V gene TRBV4-2, with D unclear. V lost 1 base, J lost 0 bases, and 13 bases lay in between. Germline CDR1 LGHNA, CDR2 YNFKEQ. This CDR3 region has 17 residues.

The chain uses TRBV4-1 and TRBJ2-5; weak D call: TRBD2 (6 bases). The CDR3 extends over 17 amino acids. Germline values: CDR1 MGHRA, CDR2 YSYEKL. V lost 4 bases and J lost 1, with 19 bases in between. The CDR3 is CASSPRDFGARQETQYF. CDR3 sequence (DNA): TGCGCCAGCAGCCCTCGGGACTTCGGAGCGCGCCAAGAGACCCAGTACTTC.

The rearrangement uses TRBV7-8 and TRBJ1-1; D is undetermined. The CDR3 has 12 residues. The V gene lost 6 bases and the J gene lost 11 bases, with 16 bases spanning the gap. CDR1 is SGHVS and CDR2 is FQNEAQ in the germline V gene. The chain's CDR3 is CASSSSRPGAFF. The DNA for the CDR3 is TGTGCCAGCAGTTCTTCTAGACCTGGGGCTTTCTTT.

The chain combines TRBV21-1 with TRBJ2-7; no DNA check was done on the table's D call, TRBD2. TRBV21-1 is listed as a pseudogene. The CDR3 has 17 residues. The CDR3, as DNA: TGTGCCAGCAGCAAAGAGAGGCGGCGGATGGGTCCCTACGAGCAGTACTTC. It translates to CASSKERRRMGPYEQYF.

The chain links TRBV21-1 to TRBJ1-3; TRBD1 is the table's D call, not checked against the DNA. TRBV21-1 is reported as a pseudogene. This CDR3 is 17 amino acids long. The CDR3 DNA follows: TGTGCCAGCAGCCCCCGGGACAGGTCGTCTTGGGGAAACACCATATATTTT. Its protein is CASSPRDRSSWGNTIYF.